This T cell receptor beta chain stems from a study of PD-L1 blockade in urothelial cancer. Only in-frame clones appear in the TCRdb table, and some are missing; sequencing was by immunoSEQ multiplex PCR. Of 55,000 to 80,000 clones listed, approximately 83% were seen once; the top ten hold under 15%. Time point: pretreatment peripheral blood. The study collected 1 to 8 samples per patient, pretreatment and on-treatment. The CDR3 consists of 14 residues. CDR1 is LNHDA and CDR2 is SQIVND in the germline V gene (reference sequence). The ends lost 3 bases at V and 6 bases at J; junction bases unmatched: 7. The sample holds one count of this clone.

Source: PBMCs, taken around atezolizumab (anti-PD-L1) treatment. The clonotype comes from a man in his 60s with urothelial cancer. The rearrangement joins TRBV19 to TRBJ1-2; 7 bases agree with TRBD1. The DNA for the CDR3 is TGTGCCAGTAGTATTAGGGACAGCCTAAATGGCTACACCTTC. It codes for CASSIRDSLNGYTF.